The clone carrying this T cell receptor beta chain was picked up a small number of times. Measured with immunoSEQ multiplex PCR; TCRdb has only the in-frame clones, and not every one. The table lists roughly 150,000 clones, 80% to 90% of them singletons, with around an eighth in the top ten. V was trimmed by 0 bases and J by 2 bases, leaving 9 bases between them. The CDR3 is made up of 14 amino acids. Germline assignment: CDR1 SGDLS and CDR2 YYNGEE. These data are taken from a study of blood T cell repertoires in COVID-19. The chain links TRBV9 to TRBJ2-7; D is unresolved. Sequencing was done on a sample of peripheral blood. This sequence originates from a man aged 18 to 30 with COVID-19, enrolled during active disease. The CDR3 is CASSVGSSAYEQYF. Here the CDR3 DNA reads TGTGCCAGCAGCGTAGGATCCAGTGCCTACGAGCAGTACTTC.